Listed below are T cell receptor beta chains from one sample, sequenced in a study of T cells in Graves' hyperthyroidism and ophthalmopathy. Each CDR3 protein gets one entry after TCRdb re-called the multiplex PCR reads with MiXCR. Of hundreds of thousands of distinct CDR3 sequences listed, just over 45% were seen once; the top ten hold 8.2%. Material: peripheral blood or thyroid tissue (not recorded which). The receptor set was obtained from a woman under 30 with Graves' hyperthyroidism. Each CDR3 is given with its conserved first and last residue. Fields, in order: V gene, D gene, J gene, clone size, CDR3 DNA, CDR3 protein. The D gene is left open where the match is weak. Clone size is stated in some rows and not others, as once, few, many or a class when expanded.

TRBV7-2	-	TRBJ1-1	-	TGTGCCAGCACCTTTTCCCTCGGCACTGAAGCTTTCTTT	CASTFSLGTEAFF
TRBV7-6	TRBD2	TRBJ2-4	-	TGTGCCAGCAGTCTTAGCGGGATGCTGGACATTCAGTACTTC	CASSLSGMLDIQYF
TRBV29-1	-	TRBJ1-4	-	TGCAGCCACCGGACCGCTTTCCTTGAAAAACTGTTTTTT	CSHRTAFLEKLFF
TRBV29-1	-	TRBJ2-2	-	TGCAGCTTACAGGGTTTGAACACCGGGGAGCTGTTTTTT	CSLQGLNTGELFF
TRBV9	TRBD1	TRBJ1-3	many	TGTGCCAGCAGCGTAGAGGGGGCGAGTGGAAACACCATATATTTT	CASSVEGASGNTIYF
TRBV2	-	TRBJ2-5	-	TGTGCCAGCAGTGAAGGCAGCCAAGAGACCCAGTACTTC	CASSEGSQETQYF
TRBV12-5	-	TRBJ1-4	few	TGTGCTAGTGGCCTAACGCAAGAAAAACTGTTTTTT	CASGLTQEKLFF
TRBV10-3	TRBD1	TRBJ1-4	many	TGTGCCATCAGTCAGACGGGACAGCCAAATGAAAAACTGTTTTTT	CAISQTGQPNEKLFF
TRBV6-6	TRBD1	TRBJ1-5	-	TGTGCCAGCAGCACAGGACAGGGCAATCAGCCCCAGCATTTT	CASSTGQGNQPQHF
TRBV20-1	-	TRBJ2-7	-	TGCAGTGCTAGGGACTACAATGAGCAGTACTTC	CSARDYNEQYF
TRBV2	-	TRBJ1-1	many	TGTGCCATACTTTTCACTGAAGCTTTCTTT	CAILFTEAFF
TRBV19	-	TRBJ1-2	-	TGTGCTAGTGGTTTGGTACTCGGGACGGCGGTGGAGCCGGCGAACTATGGCTACACCTTC	CASGLVLGTAVEPANYGYTF
TRBV5-1	TRBD1	TRBJ2-7	-	TGCGCCAGCAGCTTCGTCGGACAGGACGAGCAGTACTTC	CASSFVGQDEQYF
TRBV7-3	-	TRBJ2-6	many	TGTGCCAGCAGCCTCGATCGGTCTGGGGCCAACGTCCTGACTTTC	CASSLDRSGANVLTF
TRBV7-2	-	TRBJ1-4	few	TGTGCCAGCAGCTTAGAACAGATTAATGAAAAACTGTTTTTT	CASSLEQINEKLFF
TRBV27	TRBD2	TRBJ2-7	-	TGTGCCAGCAGTTCCCCCTCGGGACTAGCGGGAGGACACGAGCAGTACTTC	CASSSPSGLAGGHEQYF
TRBV25-1	TRBD1	TRBJ1-3	-	TGTGCCAGCAGTGAAGACGGGACAGCTGGAAACACCATATATTTT	CASSEDGTAGNTIYF
TRBV29-1	-	TRBJ1-2	few	TGCAGCGTTGAGGGACACACCTTC	CSVEGHTF
TRBV10-3	TRBD1	TRBJ1-6	once	TGTGCCATCAGTGGCAGGACAGGGGGCGCGTATAATTCACCCCTCCACTTT	CAISGRTGGAYNSPLHF
TRBV6-1	-	TRBJ1-5	-	TGTGCCAGCAGTGAAACAGTTTATCAGCCCCAGCATTTT	CASSETVYQPQHF
TRBV29-1	-	TRBJ1-5	-	TGCAGCGTAGGGGGGAGGAATCAGCCCCAGCATTTT	CSVGGRNQPQHF
TRBV11-2	TRBD1	TRBJ1-2	-	TGTGCCAGCAGATATAACAGGGGCGACTACACCTTC	CASRYNRGDYTF
TRBV5-1	-	TRBJ1-6	-	TGTGCCAGCAGCTTGGACACCTTGGGGATTAATTCACCCCTCCACTTT	CASSLDTLGINSPLHF
TRBV9	-	TRBJ1-3	few	TGTGCCAGCAGCCCCCGTCCGGGGCTTGGAAACACCATATATTTT	CASSPRPGLGNTIYF
TRBV19	TRBD1	TRBJ1-2	-	TGTGCCAGCAGCATCGGGACAGCTTATAACTATGGCTACACCTTC	CASSIGTAYNYGYTF
TRBV15	-	TRBJ2-6	-	TGTGCCACCAGTAGAACAGGTACCTCTGGGGCCAACGTCCTGACTTTC	CATSRTGTSGANVLTF
TRBV2	TRBD1	TRBJ1-2	-	TGTGCCAGCAGTTCCCGACAGGGGAAGGGTGGCTACACCTTC	CASSSRQGKGGYTF